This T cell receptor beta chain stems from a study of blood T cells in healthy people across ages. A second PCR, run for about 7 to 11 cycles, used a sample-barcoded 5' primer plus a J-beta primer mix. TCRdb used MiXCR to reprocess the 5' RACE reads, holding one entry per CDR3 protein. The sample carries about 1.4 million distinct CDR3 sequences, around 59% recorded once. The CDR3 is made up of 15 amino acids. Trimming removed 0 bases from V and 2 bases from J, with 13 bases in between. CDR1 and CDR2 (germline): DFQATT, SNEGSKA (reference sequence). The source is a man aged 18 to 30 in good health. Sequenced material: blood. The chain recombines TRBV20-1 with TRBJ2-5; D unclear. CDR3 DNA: TGCAGTGCTAGAGATCCGGTGGGGTTTCAAGAGACCCAGTACTTC. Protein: CSARDPVGFQETQYF.